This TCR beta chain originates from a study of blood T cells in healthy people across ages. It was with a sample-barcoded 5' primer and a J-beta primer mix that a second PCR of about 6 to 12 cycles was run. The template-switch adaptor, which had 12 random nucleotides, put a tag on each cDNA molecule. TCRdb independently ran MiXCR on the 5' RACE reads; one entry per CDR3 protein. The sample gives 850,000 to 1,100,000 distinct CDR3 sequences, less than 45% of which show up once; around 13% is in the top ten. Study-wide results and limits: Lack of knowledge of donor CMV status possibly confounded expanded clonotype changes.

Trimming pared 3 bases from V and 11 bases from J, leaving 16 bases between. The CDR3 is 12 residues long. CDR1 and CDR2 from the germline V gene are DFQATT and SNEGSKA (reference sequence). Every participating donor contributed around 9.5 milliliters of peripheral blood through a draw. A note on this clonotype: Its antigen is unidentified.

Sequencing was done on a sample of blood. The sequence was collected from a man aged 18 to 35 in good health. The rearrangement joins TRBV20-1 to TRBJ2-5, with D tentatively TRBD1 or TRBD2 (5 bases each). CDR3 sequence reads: CSASEGRNEQYF. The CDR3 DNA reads TGCAGTGCTAGCGAGGGGCGGAATGAGCAGTACTTC.